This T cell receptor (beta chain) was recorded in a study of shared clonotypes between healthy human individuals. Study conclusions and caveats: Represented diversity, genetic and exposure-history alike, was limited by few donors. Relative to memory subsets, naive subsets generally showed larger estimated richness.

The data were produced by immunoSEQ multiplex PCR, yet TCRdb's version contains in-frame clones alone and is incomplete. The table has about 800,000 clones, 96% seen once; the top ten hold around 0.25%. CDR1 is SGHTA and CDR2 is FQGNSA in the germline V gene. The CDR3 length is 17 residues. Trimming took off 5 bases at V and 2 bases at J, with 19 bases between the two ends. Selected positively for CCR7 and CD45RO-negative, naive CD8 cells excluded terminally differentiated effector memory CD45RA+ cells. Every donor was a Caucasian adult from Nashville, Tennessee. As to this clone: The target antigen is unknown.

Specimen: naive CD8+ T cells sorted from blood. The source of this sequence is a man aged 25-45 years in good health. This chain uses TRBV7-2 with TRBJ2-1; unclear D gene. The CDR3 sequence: CASSPLGRTGTYNEQFF. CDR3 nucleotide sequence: TGTGCCAGCAGCCCCCTTGGGCGAACTGGAACCTACAATGAGCAGTTCTTC.